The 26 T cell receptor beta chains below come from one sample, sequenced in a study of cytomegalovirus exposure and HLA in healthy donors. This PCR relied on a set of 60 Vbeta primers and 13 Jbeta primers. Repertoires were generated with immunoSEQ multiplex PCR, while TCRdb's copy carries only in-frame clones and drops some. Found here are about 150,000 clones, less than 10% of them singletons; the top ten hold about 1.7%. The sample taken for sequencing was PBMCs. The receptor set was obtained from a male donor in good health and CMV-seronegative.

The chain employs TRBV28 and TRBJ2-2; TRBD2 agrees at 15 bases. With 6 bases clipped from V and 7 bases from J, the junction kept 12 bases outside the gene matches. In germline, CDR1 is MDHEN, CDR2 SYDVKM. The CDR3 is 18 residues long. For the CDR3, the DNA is TGTGCCAGCAGCTCGCCGGGACTAGCGGGAGGCGGTAGCGGGGAGCTGTTTTTT. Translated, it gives CASSSPGLAGGGSGELFF.

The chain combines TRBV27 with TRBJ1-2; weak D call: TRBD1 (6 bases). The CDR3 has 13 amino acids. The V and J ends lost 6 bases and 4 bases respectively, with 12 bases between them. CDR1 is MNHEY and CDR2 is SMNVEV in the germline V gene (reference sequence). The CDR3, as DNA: TGTGCCAGCAGCTACACAGGGACCTATGGCTACACCTTC. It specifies CASSYTGTYGYTF.

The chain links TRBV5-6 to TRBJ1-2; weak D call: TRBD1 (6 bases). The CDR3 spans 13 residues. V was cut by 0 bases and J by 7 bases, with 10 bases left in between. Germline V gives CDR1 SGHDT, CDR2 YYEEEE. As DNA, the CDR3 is TGTGCCAGCAGCTTGGACAGGGATTTTGGCTACACCTTC. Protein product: CASSLDRDFGYTF.

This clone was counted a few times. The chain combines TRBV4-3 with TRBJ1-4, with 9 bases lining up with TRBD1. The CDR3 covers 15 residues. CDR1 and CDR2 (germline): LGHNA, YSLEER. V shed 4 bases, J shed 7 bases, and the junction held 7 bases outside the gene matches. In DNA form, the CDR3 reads TGCGCCAGCAGCCCCCTCGACAGGGGGGGTGAAAAACTGTTTTTT. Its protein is CASSPLDRGGEKLFF.

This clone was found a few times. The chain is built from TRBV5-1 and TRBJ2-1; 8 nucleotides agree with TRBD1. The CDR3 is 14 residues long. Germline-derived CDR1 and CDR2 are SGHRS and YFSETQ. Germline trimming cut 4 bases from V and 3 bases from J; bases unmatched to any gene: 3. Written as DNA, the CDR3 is TGCGCCAGCAGCCCTGACAGGGGCTACAATGAGCAGTTCTTC. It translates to CASSPDRGYNEQFF.

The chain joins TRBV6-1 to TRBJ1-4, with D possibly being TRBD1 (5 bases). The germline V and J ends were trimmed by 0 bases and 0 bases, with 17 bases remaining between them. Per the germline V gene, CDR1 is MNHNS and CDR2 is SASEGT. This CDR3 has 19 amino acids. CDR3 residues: CASSEAVVGALATNEKLFF. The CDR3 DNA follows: TGTGCCAGCAGTGAAGCAGTGGTAGGGGCCCTTGCAACTAATGAAAAACTGTTTTTT.

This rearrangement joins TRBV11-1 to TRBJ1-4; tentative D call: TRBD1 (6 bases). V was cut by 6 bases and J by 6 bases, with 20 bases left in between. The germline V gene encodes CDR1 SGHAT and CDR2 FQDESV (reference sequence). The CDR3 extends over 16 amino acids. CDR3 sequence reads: CASREGLGAPDEKLFF. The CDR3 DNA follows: TGTGCCAGCAGAGAGGGTTTGGGGGCGCCGGATGAAAAACTGTTTTTT.

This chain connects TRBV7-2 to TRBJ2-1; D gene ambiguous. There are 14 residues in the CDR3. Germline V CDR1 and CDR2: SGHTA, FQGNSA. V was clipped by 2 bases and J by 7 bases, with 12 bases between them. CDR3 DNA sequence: TGTGCCAGCAGCTTAAGTTATAACGGGAATGAGCAGTTCTTC. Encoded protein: CASSLSYNGNEQFF.

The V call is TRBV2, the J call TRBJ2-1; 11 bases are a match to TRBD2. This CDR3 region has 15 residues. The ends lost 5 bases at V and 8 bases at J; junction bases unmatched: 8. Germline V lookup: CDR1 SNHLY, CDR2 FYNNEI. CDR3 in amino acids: CASSRTSGPLDEQFF. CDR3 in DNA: TGTGCCAGCAGTAGGACTAGCGGGCCTTTAGATGAGCAGTTCTTC.

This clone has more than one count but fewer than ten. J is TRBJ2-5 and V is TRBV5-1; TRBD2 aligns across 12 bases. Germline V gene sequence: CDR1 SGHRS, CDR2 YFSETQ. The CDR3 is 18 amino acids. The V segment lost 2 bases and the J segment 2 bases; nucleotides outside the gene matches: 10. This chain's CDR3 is CASSFLNRTSGEQETQYF. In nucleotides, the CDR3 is TGCGCCAGCAGCTTCTTAAATAGGACTAGCGGGGAGCAAGAGACCCAGTACTTC.

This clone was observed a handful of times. The CDR3 region has the DNA TGCGCCAGCAGCTTGGCGGACAGGGTCTCCTACGAGCAGTACTTC. It specifies CASSLADRVSYEQYF. The chain is built from TRBV5-1 and TRBJ2-7, with 8 bases aligning to TRBD1. Germline CDR1 is SGHRS and CDR2 is YFSETQ. This CDR3 is built from 15 residues. Trimming took 0 bases from V and 0 from J; bases not matched to a gene: 2.

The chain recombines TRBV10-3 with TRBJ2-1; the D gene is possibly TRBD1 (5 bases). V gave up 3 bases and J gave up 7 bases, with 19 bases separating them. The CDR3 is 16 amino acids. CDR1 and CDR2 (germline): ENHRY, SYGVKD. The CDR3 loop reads CAISEAATLKGNEQFF. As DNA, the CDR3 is TGTGCCATCAGTGAAGCAGCGACTCTCAAGGGGAATGAGCAGTTCTTC.

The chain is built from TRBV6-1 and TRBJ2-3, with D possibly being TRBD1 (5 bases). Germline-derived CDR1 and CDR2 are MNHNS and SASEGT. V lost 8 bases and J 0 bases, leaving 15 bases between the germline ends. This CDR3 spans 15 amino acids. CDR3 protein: CASGRLTVSTDTQYF. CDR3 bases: TGTGCCAGCGGCCGCCTGACAGTTAGCACAGATACGCAGTATTTT.

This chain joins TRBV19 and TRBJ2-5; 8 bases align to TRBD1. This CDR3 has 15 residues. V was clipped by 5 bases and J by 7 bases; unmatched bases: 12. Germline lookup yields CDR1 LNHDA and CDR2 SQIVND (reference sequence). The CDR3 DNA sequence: TGTGCCAGTAGTCCCCCGGGACAGGTTTTTTTGACCCAGTACTTC. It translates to CASSPPGQVFLTQYF.

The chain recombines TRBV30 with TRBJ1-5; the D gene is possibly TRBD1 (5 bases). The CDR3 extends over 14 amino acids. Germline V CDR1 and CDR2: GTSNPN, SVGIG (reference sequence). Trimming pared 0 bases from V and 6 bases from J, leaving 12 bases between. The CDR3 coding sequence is TGTGCCTGGAGTGTGGGGGGGGAGGGTCAGCCCCAGCATTTT. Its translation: CAWSVGGEGQPQHF.

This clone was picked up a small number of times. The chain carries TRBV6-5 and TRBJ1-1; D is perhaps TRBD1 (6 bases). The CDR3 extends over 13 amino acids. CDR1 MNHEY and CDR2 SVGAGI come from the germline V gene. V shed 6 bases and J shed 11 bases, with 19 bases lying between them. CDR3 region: CASSPDRPNGAFF. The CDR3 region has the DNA TGTGCCAGCAGCCCGGACAGACCCAACGGGGCTTTCTTT.

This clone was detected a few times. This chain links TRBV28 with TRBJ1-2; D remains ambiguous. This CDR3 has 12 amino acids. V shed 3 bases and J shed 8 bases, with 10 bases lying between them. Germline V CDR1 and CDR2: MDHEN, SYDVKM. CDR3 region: CASSLGIQGYTF. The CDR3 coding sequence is TGTGCCAGCAGTTTGGGCATACAAGGCTACACCTTC.

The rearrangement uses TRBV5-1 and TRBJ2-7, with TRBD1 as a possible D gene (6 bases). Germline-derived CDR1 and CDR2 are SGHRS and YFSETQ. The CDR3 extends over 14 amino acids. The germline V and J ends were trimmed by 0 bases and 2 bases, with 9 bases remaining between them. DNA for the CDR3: TGCGCCAGCAGCTTGGCCCCAGGGGCCTACGAGCAGTACTTC. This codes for CASSLAPGAYEQYF. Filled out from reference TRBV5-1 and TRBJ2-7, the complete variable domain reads KAGVTQTPRYLIKTRGQQVTLSCSPISGHRSVSWYQQTPGQGLQFLFEYFSETQRNKGNFPGRFSGRQFSNSRSEMNVSTLELGDSALYLCASSLAPGAYEQYFGPGTRLTVT.

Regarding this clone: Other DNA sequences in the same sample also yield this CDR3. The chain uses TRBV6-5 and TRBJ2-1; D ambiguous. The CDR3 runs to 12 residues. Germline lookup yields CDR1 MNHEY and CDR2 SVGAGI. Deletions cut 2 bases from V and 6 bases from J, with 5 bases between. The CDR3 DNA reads TGTGCCAGCAGTTACGGCGGCAATGAGCAGTTCTTC. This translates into CASSYGGNEQFF.

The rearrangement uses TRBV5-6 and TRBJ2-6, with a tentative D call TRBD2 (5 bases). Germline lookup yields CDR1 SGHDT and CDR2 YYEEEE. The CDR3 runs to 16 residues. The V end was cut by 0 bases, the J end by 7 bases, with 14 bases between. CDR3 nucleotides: TGTGCCAGCAGCTTGGCCTATGAAGGAGGAGCCAACGTCCTGACTTTC. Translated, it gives CASSLAYEGGANVLTF.

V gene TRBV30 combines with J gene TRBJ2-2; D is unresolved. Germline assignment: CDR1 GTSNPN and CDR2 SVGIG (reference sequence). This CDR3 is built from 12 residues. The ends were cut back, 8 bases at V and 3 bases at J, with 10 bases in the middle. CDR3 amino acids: CALRPYTGELFF. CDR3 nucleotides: TGTGCCCTGCGTCCATACACCGGGGAGCTGTTTTTT.

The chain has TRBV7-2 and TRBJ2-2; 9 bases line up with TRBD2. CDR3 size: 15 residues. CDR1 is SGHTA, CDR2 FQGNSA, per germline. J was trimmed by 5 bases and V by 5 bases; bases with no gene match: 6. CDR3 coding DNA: TGTGCCAGCAGCCCTAGCGGGGTTGGAACCGGGGAGCTGTTTTTT. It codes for CASSPSGVGTGELFF.

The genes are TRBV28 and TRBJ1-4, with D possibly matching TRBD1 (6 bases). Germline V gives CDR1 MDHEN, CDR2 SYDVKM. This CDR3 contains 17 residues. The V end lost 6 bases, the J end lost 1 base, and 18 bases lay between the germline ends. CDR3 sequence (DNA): TGTGCCAGCAGCAGCGGGACACGGGCAATAACTAATGAAAAACTGTTTTTT. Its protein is CASSSGTRAITNEKLFF.

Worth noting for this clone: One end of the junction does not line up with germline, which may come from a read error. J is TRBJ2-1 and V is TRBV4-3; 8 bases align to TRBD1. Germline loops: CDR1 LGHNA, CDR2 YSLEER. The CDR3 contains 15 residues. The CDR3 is CASRQDRGPFNEQFF. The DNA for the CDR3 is TGCGCCAGCAGACAAGACAGGGGACCTTTTAATGAGCAGTTCTTC.

The chain's CDR3 is CASSLSGRGNIQYF. DNA of the CDR3: TGTGCCAGCAGCTTAAGCGGCAGAGGAAACATTCAGTACTTC. V is TRBV7-2 and J is TRBJ2-4; weak D call: TRBD2 (5 bases). The V end lost 2 bases, the J end lost 6 bases, and 11 bases lay between the germline ends. CDR1 is SGHTA, CDR2 FQGNSA, per germline. This CDR3 has 14 residues. The variable domain in full, completed from reference TRBV7-2 and TRBJ2-4, reads GAGVSQSPSNKVTEKGKDVELRCDPISGHTALYWYRQSLGQGLEFLIYFQGNSAPDKSGLPSDRFSAERTGGSVSTLTIQRTQQEDSAVYLCASSLSGRGNIQYFGAGTRLSVL.

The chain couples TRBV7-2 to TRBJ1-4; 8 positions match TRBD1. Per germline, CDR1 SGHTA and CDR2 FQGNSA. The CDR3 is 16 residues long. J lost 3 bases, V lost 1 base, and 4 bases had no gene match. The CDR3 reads CASSLVRGQANEKLFF. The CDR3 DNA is TGTGCCAGCAGCTTAGTGAGGGGACAGGCTAATGAAAAACTGTTTTTT.